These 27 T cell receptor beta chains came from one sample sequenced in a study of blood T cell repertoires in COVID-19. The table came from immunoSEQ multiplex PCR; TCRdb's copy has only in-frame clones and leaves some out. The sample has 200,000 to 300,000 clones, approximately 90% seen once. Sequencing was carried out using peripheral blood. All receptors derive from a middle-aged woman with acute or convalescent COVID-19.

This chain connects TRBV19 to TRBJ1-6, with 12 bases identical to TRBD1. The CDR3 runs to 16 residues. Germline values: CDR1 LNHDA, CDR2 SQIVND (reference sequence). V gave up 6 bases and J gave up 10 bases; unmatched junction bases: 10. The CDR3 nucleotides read TGTGCCAGTAGACAGAAGGGACAGGGGGCTTTCTCACCCCTCCACTTT. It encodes CASRQKGQGAFSPLHF.

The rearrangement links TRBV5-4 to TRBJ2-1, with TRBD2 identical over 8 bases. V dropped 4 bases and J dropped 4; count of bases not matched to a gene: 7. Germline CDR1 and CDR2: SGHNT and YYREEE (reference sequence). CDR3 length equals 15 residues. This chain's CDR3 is CASSEPGGGYNEQFF. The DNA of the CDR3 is TGTGCCAGCAGCGAACCGGGGGGGGGATACAATGAGCAGTTCTTC.

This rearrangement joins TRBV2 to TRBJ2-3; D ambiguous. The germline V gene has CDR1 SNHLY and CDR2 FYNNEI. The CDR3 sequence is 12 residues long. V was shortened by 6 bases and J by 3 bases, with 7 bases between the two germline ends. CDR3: CASSPTTDTQYF. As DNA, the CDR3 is TGTGCCAGCAGCCCCACAACAGATACGCAGTATTTT. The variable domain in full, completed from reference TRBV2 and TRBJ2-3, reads EPEVTQTPSHQVTQMGQEVILRCVPISNHLYFYWYRQILGQKVEFLVSFYNNEISEKSEIFDDQFSVERPDGSNFTLKIRSTKLEDSAMYFCASSPTTDTQYFGPGTRLTVL.

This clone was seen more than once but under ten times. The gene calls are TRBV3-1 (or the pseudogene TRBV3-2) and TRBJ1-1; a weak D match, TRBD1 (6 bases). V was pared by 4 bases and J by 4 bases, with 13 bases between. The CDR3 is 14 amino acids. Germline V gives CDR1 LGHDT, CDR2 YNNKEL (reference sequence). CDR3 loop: CASSLGEGGTEAFF. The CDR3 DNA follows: TGTGCCAGCAGCCTAGGGGAAGGGGGCACTGAAGCTTTCTTT.

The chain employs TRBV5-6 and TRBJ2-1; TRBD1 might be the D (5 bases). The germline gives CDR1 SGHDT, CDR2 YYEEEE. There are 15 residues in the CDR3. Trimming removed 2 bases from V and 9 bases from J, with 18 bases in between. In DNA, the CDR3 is TGTGCCAGCAGCTTAGGAGATGCAGGGTCGGGTGAGCAGTTCTTC. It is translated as CASSLGDAGSGEQFF.

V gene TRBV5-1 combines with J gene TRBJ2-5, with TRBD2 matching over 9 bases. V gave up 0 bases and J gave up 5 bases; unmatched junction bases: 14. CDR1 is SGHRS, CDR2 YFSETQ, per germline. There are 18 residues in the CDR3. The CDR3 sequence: CASSLGASGKSFEETQYF. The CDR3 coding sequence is TGCGCCAGCAGCTTGGGGGCTAGCGGGAAGTCCTTTGAGGAGACCCAGTACTTC.

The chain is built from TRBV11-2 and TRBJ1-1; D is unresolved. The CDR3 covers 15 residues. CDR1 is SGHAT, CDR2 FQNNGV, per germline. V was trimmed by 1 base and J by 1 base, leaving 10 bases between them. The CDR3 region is CASSLGRAGNTEAFF. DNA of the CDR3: TGTGCCAGCAGCTTAGGAAGAGCAGGGAACACTGAAGCTTTCTTT.

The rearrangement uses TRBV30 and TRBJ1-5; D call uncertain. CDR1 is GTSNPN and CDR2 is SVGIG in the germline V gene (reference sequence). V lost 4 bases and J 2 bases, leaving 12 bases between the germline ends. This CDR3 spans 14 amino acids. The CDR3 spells CAWTLGRGNQPQHF. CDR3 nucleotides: TGTGCCTGGACCCTGGGGAGGGGCAATCAGCCCCAGCATTTT.

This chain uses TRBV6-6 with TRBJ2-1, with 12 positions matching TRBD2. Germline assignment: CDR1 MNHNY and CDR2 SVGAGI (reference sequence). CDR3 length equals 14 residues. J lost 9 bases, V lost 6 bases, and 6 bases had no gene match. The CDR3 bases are TGTGCCAGCAGCTCTTGGACTAGCGGGGTTGAGCAGTTCTTC. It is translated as CASSSWTSGVEQFF.

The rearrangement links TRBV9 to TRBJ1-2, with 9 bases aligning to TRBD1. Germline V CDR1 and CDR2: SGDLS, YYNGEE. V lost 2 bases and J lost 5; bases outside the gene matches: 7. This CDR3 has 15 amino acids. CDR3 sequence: CASSVDRGPYYGYTF. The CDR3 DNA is TGTGCCAGCAGCGTGGACAGGGGCCCCTATTATGGCTACACCTTC.

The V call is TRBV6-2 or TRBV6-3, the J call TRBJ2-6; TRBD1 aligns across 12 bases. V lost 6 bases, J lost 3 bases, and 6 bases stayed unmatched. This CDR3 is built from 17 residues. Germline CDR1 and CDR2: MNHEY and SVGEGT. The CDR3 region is CASSSGQGAVGANVLTF. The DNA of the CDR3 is TGTGCCAGCAGCTCGGGACAGGGGGCTGTTGGGGCCAACGTCCTGACTTTC.

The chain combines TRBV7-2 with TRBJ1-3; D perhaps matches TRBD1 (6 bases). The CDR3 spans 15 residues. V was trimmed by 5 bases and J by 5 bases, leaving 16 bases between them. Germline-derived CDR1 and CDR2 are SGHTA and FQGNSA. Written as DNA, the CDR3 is TGTGCCAGCAGCCCTACAGGGACCGCCAGAAACACCATATATTTT. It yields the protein CASSPTGTARNTIYF.

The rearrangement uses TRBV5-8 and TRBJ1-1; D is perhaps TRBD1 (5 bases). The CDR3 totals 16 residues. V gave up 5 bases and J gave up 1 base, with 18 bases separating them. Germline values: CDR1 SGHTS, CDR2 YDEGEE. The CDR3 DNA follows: TGTGCCAGCAGTCACGCTCTATCGGGGGAGAACACTGAAGCTTTCTTT. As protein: CASSHALSGENTEAFF.

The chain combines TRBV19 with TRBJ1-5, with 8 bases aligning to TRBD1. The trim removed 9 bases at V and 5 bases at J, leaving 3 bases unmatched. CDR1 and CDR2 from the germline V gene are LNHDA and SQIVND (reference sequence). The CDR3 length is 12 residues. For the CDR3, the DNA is TGTGCCAGCAAGACAGGGGATCAGCCCCAGCATTTT. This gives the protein CASKTGDQPQHF.

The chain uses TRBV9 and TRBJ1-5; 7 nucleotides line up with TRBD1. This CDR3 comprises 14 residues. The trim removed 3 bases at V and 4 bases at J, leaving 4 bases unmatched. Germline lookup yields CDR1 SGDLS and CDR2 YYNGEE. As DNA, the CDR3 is TGTGCCAGCAGCGAGGGACAGCCAAATCAGCCCCAGCATTTT. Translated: CASSEGQPNQPQHF.

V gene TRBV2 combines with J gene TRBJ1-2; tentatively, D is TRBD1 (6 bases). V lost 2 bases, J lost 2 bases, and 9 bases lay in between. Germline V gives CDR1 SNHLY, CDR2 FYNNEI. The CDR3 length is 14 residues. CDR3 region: CASSEYGQNYGYTF. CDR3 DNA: TGTGCCAGCAGTGAATATGGACAGAACTATGGCTACACCTTC.

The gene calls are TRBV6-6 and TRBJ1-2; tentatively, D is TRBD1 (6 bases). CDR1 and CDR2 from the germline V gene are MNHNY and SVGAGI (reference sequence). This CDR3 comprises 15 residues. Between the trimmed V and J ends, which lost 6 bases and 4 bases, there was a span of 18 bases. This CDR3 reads CASRHDRSLSYGYTF. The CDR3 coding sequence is TGTGCCAGCAGACACGACAGGTCCCTCTCCTATGGCTACACCTTC.

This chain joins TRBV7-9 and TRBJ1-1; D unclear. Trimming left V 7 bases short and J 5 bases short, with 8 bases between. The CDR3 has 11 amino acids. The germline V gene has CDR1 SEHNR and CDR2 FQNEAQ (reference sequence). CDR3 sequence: CASTLPTEAFF. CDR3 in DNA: TGTGCCAGCACCCTCCCGACTGAAGCTTTCTTT. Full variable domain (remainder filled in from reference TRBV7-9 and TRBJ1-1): DTGVSQNPRHKITKRGQNVTFRCDPISEHNRLYWYRQTLGQGPEFLTYFQNEAQLEKSRLLSDRFSAERPKGSFSTLEIQRTEQGDSAMYLCASTLPTEAFFGQGTRLTVV.

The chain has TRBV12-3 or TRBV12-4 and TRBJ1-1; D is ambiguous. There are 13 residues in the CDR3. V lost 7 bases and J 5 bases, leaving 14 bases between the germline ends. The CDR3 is CASNTGRGTEAFF. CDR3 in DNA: TGTGCCAGCAATACGGGTCGGGGTACTGAAGCTTTCTTT.

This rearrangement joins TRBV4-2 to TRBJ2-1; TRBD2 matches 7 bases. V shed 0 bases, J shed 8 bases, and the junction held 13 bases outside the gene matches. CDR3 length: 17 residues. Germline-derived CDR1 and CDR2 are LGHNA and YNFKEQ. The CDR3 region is CASSQEFGLAAGDEQFF. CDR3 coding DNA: TGTGCCAGCAGCCAAGAATTCGGTCTAGCGGCGGGGGATGAGCAGTTCTTC.

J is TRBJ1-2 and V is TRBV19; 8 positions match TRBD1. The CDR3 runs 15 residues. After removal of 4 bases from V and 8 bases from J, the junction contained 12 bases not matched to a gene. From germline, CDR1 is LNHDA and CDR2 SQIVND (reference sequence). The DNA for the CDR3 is TGTGCCAGTAGTAACGGCGGACAGGGAAAAGGAGGCTACACCTTC. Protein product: CASSNGGQGKGGYTF.

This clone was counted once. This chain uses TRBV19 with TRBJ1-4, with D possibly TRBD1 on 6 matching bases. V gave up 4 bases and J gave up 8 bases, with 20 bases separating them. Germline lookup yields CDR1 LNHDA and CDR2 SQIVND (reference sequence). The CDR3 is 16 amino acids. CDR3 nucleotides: TGTGCCAGTAGTAGCCAGAACAGGGTGCTAGGGGAAAAACTGTTTTTT. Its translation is CASSSQNRVLGEKLFF. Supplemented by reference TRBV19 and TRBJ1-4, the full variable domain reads DGGITQSPKYLFRKEGQNVTLSCEQNLNHDAMYWYRQDPGQGLRLIYYSQIVNDFQKGDIAEGYSVSREKKESFPLTVTSAQKNPTAFYLCASSSQNRVLGEKLFFGSGTQLSVL.

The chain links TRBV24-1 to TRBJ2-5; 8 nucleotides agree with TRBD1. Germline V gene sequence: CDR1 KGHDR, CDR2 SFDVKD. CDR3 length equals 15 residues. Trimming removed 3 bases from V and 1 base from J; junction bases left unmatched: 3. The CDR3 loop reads CATSDQGQVQETQYF. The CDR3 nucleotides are TGTGCCACCAGTGATCAGGGACAGGTCCAAGAGACCCAGTACTTC.

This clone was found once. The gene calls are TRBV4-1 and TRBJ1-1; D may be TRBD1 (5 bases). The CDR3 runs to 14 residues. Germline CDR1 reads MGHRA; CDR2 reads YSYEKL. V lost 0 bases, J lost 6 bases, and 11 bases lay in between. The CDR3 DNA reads TGCGCCAGCAGCCAAGAGGCAGGGTTTGCTGAAGCTTTCTTT. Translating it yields CASSQEAGFAEAFF.

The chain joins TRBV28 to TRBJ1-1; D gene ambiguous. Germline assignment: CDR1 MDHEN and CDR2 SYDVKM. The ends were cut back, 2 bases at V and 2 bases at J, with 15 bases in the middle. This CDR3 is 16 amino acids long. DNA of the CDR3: TGTGCCAGCAGTTTAAGACCAGGCCTTGGTAACACTGAAGCTTTCTTT. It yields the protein CASSLRPGLGNTEAFF. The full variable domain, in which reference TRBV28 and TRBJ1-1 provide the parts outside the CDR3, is DVKVTQSSRYLVKRTGEKVFLECVQDMDHENMFWYRQDPGLGLRLIYFSYDVKMKEKGDIPEGYSVSREKKERFSLILESASTNQTSMYLCASSLRPGLGNTEAFFGQGTRLTVV.

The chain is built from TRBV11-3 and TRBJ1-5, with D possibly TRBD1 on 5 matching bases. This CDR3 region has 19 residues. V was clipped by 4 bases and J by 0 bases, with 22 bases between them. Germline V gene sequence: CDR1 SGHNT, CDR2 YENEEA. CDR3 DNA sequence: TGTGCCAGCAGCTCTCCAAGGTGGGGGTCGGGAGTTAGCAATCAGCCCCAGCATTTT. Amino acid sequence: CASSSPRWGSGVSNQPQHF.

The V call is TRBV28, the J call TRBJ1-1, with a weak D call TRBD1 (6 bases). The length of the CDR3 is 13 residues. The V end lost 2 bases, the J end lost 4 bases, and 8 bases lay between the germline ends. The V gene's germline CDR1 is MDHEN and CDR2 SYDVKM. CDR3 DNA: TGTGCCAGCAGTTTAGGACAGACCACTGAAGCTTTCTTT. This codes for CASSLGQTTEAFF.